Below are 32 T cell receptor beta chains sequenced from a single sample in a study of brain T cells in children with intractable seizures (dated by TCRdb to 2020 to 2023). Library preparation used the immunoSEQ multiplex PCR assay. What TCRdb holds here is the immuneACCESS table cut down to in-frame rearrangements. Part of the clones is not present; checked against another copy, under half of the missing clones reflect an unresolved V gene, and the others are unexplained. A total of 340,000 or so clones appear in this sample, 93% of them only once. Under 7% of the sample lies in the top ten. Interpreted using the paper, the time point label stands for: blood from clinic visit 5 months post-surgery; TSC patient then seizure free. This sample comprised peripheral blood, obtained 5 to 6 months after surgery. Source of these receptors: a boy less than two years old with tuberous sclerosis and intractable seizures.

J is TRBJ2-2 and V is TRBV10-3; D might be TRBD2 (5 bases). The CDR3 covers 15 residues. Germline V gene sequence: CDR1 ENHRY, CDR2 SYGVKD. V lost 4 bases, J lost 3 bases, and 12 bases lay in between. The DNA of the CDR3 is TGTGCCATCAGTGTGAGGGTATTTGACACCGGGGAGCTGTTTTTT. Its translation: CAISVRVFDTGELFF.

This clone is a singleton in its sample. This sequence joins TRBV30 and TRBJ1-2, with D maybe TRBD1 (6 bases). Trimming shortened V by 4 bases and J by 1 base, and 10 bases separated the two germline ends. CDR1 is GTSNPN, CDR2 SVGIG, per germline (reference sequence). The CDR3 extends over 13 amino acids. Written as DNA, the CDR3 is TGTGCCTGGACGGGGGGGCTTAACTATGGCTACACCTTC. Protein product: CAWTGGLNYGYTF.

This chain links TRBV6-5 with TRBJ2-5; 8 bases line up with TRBD2. Germline-derived CDR1 and CDR2 are MNHEY and SVGAGI. V was pared by 2 bases and J by 8 bases, with 7 bases of the junction left unmatched. The CDR3 runs to 14 residues. The CDR3 loop reads CASSYGLAEGTQYF. Written as DNA, the CDR3 is TGTGCCAGCAGTTACGGACTAGCAGAGGGCACCCAGTACTTC.

This chain uses TRBV27 with TRBJ2-7, with a weak D call TRBD2 (5 bases). In germline, CDR1 is MNHEY, CDR2 SMNVEV (reference sequence). The V end was cut by 2 bases, the J end by 2 bases, with 10 bases between. This CDR3 comprises 14 residues. DNA for the CDR3: TGTGCCAGCAGTTTAAGCGGCCCTACCTACGAGCAGTACTTC. It is translated as CASSLSGPTYEQYF.

This clone has just one count. The rearrangement links TRBV5-1 to TRBJ2-5, with 10 nucleotides matching TRBD2. CDR1 is SGHRS and CDR2 is YFSETQ in the germline V gene. This CDR3 has 17 residues. The V and J ends lost 6 bases and 4 bases, in that order; junction bases with no gene match: 15. The CDR3 DNA reads as TGCGCCAGCACACTTAGCGGGAGGCCCCTGGTTGGAGAGACCCAGTACTTC. Amino acids: CASTLSGRPLVGETQYF.

The rearrangement uses TRBV19 and TRBJ2-4; 9 bases are shared with TRBD1. The V gene's germline CDR1 is LNHDA and CDR2 SQIVND (reference sequence). V shed 4 bases and J 6 bases; nucleotides not matched to a gene: 7. The length of the CDR3 is 15 residues. CDR3 bases: TGTGCCAGTAGTAGTGGGGGACAGGGCGGAAACATTCAGTACTTC. Translating it yields CASSSGGQGGNIQYF.

V is TRBV29-1 and J is TRBJ2-1; tentatively, D is TRBD2 (5 bases). Deletions cut 2 bases from V and 10 bases from J, with 12 bases between. CDR1 and CDR2 from the germline V gene are SQVTM and ANQGSEA. This CDR3 is 12 amino acids long. CDR3 sequence (DNA): TGCAGCGTTGAATGGGTTGGCGGGGAGCAGTTCTTC. Amino acid sequence: CSVEWVGGEQFF.

The chain recombines TRBV7-8 with TRBJ2-3; 13 bases are a match to TRBD2. Germline V gene data show CDR1 as SGHVS and CDR2 as FQNEAQ. J lost 5 bases, V lost 4 bases, and 9 bases had no gene match. This CDR3 comprises 17 residues. Here the CDR3 reads CASSSRLAGGQRDTQYF. CDR3 nucleotides: TGTGCCAGCAGCTCAAGACTAGCGGGGGGTCAAAGAGATACGCAGTATTTT.

V is TRBV21-1 and J is TRBJ2-1; the table calls TRBD2, which could not be checked here. TRBV21-1 is deemed a pseudogene. The CDR3 sequence is 18 residues long. CDR3 DNA: TGTGCCAGCAGCAAAAAGCTAAGCCAGCGGGGGGGCCGGAATGAGCAGTTCTTC. Amino acids: CASSKKLSQRGGRNEQFF.

The rearrangement links TRBV11-2 to TRBJ1-1; 11 bases line up with TRBD1. Germline CDR1 SGHAT, CDR2 FQNNGV. The trim removed 0 bases at V and 5 bases at J, leaving 2 bases unmatched. The CDR3 spans 15 residues. CDR3 region: CASSLDGTGGTEAFF. The CDR3 DNA reads TGTGCCAGCAGCTTAGATGGGACAGGGGGAACTGAAGCTTTCTTT.

The chain is built from TRBV5-6 and TRBJ2-1, with 12 nucleotides matching TRBD2. Unmatched junction bases numbered 0, after V lost 3 bases and J lost 5 bases. From germline, CDR1 is SGHDT and CDR2 YYEEEE. CDR3 length: 14 amino acids. CDR3 bases: TGTGCCAGCAGCTGGACTAGCGGGAACAATGAGCAGTTCTTC. It specifies CASSWTSGNNEQFF. Using reference TRBV5-6 and TRBJ2-1 for the parts outside the CDR3, the full variable domain is DAGVTQSPTHLIKTRGQQVTLRCSPKSGHDTVSWYQQALGQGPQFIFQYYEEEERQRGNFPDRFSGHQFPNYSSELNVNALLLGDSALYLCASSWTSGNNEQFFGPGTRLTVL.

J is TRBJ1-2 and V is TRBV2; 10 bases align to TRBD1. The germline V gene encodes CDR1 SNHLY and CDR2 FYNNEI. J gave up 7 bases and V 6 bases, and 8 bases lay outside the gene matches. The CDR3 is made up of 14 amino acids. The CDR3 coding sequence is TGTGCCAGCAGATCCGGGACAGGGGCTACTGGCTACACCTTC. It translates to CASRSGTGATGYTF.

The V gene is TRBV30, the J gene TRBJ1-2; 7 positions agree with TRBD1. Per the germline V gene, CDR1 is GTSNPN and CDR2 is SVGIG (reference sequence). This CDR3 is 12 amino acids long. After removal of 2 bases from V and 7 bases from J, the junction contained 4 bases not matched to a gene. The CDR3 region has the DNA TGTGCCTGGAGTTCACAGGGGTCTGGCTACACCTTC. This sequence encodes CAWSSQGSGYTF. Based on the CDR3 plus reference TRBV30 and TRBJ1-2, the full variable domain is SQTIHQWPATLVQPVGSPLSLECTVEGTSNPNLYWYRQAAGRGLQLLFYSVGIGQISSEVPQNLSASRPQDRQFILSSKKLLLSDSGFYLCAWSSQGSGYTFGSGTRLTVV.

The V gene is TRBV29-1, the J gene TRBJ1-2; D is unresolved. The germline V gene has CDR1 SQVTM and CDR2 ANQGSEA. V dropped 8 bases and J dropped 6 bases, with 13 bases sitting between them. The CDR3 spans 11 residues. The CDR3 reads CSTPLRDGYTF. In DNA, the CDR3 is TGCAGCACCCCGTTACGTGATGGCTACACCTTC.

The J gene is TRBJ2-3, the V gene TRBV19, with 7 positions matching TRBD2. Germline V CDR1 and CDR2: LNHDA, SQIVND (reference sequence). With 4 bases clipped from V and 6 bases from J, the junction kept 4 bases outside the gene matches. The CDR3 loop spans 13 amino acids. The CDR3 DNA reads as TGTGCCAGTAGTAGCAGCGGGGAGGATACGCAGTATTTT. This encodes CASSSSGEDTQYF.

The chain links TRBV7-2 to TRBJ2-1, with 11 bases fitting TRBD2. This CDR3 has 15 residues. J lost 6 bases, V lost 3 bases, and 4 bases had no gene match. Germline values: CDR1 SGHTA, CDR2 FQGNSA. In DNA form, the CDR3 reads TGTGCCAGCAGCTTTAGCGGGGGGGCGTTCAATGAGCAGTTCTTC. The encoded protein is CASSFSGGAFNEQFF.

The chain joins TRBV3-1 (or the pseudogene TRBV3-2) to TRBJ2-3, with 10 bases aligning to TRBD1. The CDR3 has 14 residues. Germline V gene data show CDR1 as LGHDT and CDR2 as YNNKEL (reference sequence). V trimming: 7 bases; J trimming: 2 bases; junction bases outside the gene matches: 3. The CDR3 is CASKGQGHTDTQYF. CDR3 nucleotide sequence: TGTGCCAGCAAGGGACAGGGGCACACAGATACGCAGTATTTT.

This sequence joins TRBV7-6 and TRBJ2-2; 11 bases are shared with TRBD2. The trim removed 2 bases at V and 6 bases at J, leaving 14 bases unmatched. CDR1 SGHVS and CDR2 FNYEAQ come from the germline V gene. The CDR3 loop spans 19 amino acids. The CDR3 coding sequence is TGTGCCAGCAGCTTACGCTTAGCGGGGGGGCCTTTCCTTCCCGGGGAGCTGTTTTTT. Protein sequence: CASSLRLAGGPFLPGELFF.

V and J are TRBV11-3 and TRBJ2-7, with D tentatively TRBD2 (5 bases). The germline V gene encodes CDR1 SGHNT and CDR2 YENEEA. V was shortened by 3 bases and J by 13 bases, with 16 bases between the two germline ends. This CDR3 has 12 amino acids. The CDR3, as DNA: TGTGCCAGCAGCTTTCCCCCCAGGAGGCTCTACTTC. It codes for CASSFPPRRLYF. Full variable domain (rest looked up from reference TRBV11-3 and TRBJ2-7): EAGVVQSPRYKIIEKKQPVAFWCNPISGHNTLYWYLQNLGQGPELLIRYENEEAVDDSQLPKDRFSAERLKGVDSTLKIQPAELGDSAVYLCASSFPPRRLYFGPGTRLTVT.

The chain joins TRBV7-3 to TRBJ1-1, with D uncertain. Germline CDR1 SGHTA, CDR2 FQGTGA. This CDR3 spans 13 amino acids. The V end lost 4 bases, the J end lost 1 base, and 7 bases lay between the germline ends. CDR3 amino acids: CASSSDGNTEAFF. The CDR3, as DNA: TGTGCCAGCAGCTCGGACGGGAACACTGAAGCTTTCTTT.

This chain joins TRBV4-1 and TRBJ2-3; possible D gene TRBD1, 6 bases. The CDR3 covers 15 residues. The germline V gene has CDR1 MGHRA and CDR2 YSYEKL. The V gene lost 0 bases and the J gene lost 6 bases, with 13 bases spanning the gap. CDR3 in amino acids: CASSQEAGVQDTQYF. The CDR3 DNA follows: TGCGCCAGCAGCCAAGAGGCAGGGGTGCAGGATACGCAGTATTTT.

The CDR3 spells CASSLVPSPDGYTF. DNA for the CDR3: TGTGCCAGCAGCTTAGTCCCCTCCCCCGATGGCTACACCTTC. V gene TRBV11-2 combines with J gene TRBJ1-2; no firm D call. With 1 base removed from V and 6 bases from J, the gap between germline ends came to 12 bases. Germline CDR1 reads SGHAT; CDR2 reads FQNNGV. The CDR3 sequence is 14 residues long.

This chain joins TRBV6-2 or TRBV6-3 and TRBJ1-4; no clear D. V shed 5 bases and J shed 0 bases, with 7 bases lying between them. Germline CDR1 reads MNHEY; CDR2 reads SVGEGT. The CDR3 runs 14 residues. CDR3 coding DNA: TGTGCCAGCAGTCTTCCCGCAACTAATGAAAAACTGTTTTTT. As protein: CASSLPATNEKLFF.

This chain uses TRBV9 with TRBJ1-2; 8 bases align to TRBD1. The V segment lost 0 bases and the J segment 5 bases; nucleotides outside the gene matches: 6. The V gene's germline CDR1 is SGDLS and CDR2 YYNGEE. The CDR3 covers 15 residues. The CDR3 coding sequence is TGTGCCAGCAGCGTAGCTTTGGACAGGGAATATGGCTACACCTTC. It yields the protein CASSVALDREYGYTF.

CDR3 DNA sequence: TGTGCCAGCTATAGAAAGGGGCAGGGGACCTACTACGAGCAGTACTTC. It encodes CASYRKGQGTYYEQYF. This chain uses TRBV2 with TRBJ2-7; tentatively, D is TRBD1 (6 bases). Trimming cost V 8 bases and J 3 bases, with 23 bases left between them. This CDR3 has 16 amino acids. Germline-derived CDR1 and CDR2 are SNHLY and FYNNEI.

The gene calls are TRBV10-2 and TRBJ1-1; 7 bases line up with TRBD1. V lost 3 bases to trimming and J lost 3 bases; unmatched junction nucleotides: 10. This CDR3 spans 16 amino acids. Looked up from germline, CDR1 is WSHSY and CDR2 is SAAADI. The CDR3 is CASSDSGGVLYTEAFF. The CDR3 nucleotides are TGCGCCAGCAGTGACTCAGGGGGTGTTTTGTACACTGAAGCTTTCTTT.

The chain combines TRBV15 with TRBJ2-4; D gene unclear. CDR3 length equals 20 residues. V was trimmed by 0 bases and J by 0 bases, leaving 21 bases between them. Per the germline V gene, CDR1 is LNHNV and CDR2 is YYDKDF (reference sequence). CDR3 bases: TGTGCCACCAGCAGAGATTACCCTGGCTACCTCCGGGTAGCCAAAAACATTCAGTACTTC. Its protein is CATSRDYPGYLRVAKNIQYF.

This clone was counted between two and nine times. The rearrangement links TRBV15 to TRBJ1-4, with D uncertain. The CDR3 totals 14 residues. Germline V gene sequence: CDR1 LNHNV, CDR2 YYDKDF (reference sequence). Trimming removed 5 bases from V and 16 bases from J, with 23 bases in between. Here the CDR3 DNA reads TGTGCCACCAGCTTGATAAAGATGGACGGAAGGCAGTTTTTT. Amino acids: CATSLIKMDGRQFF.

This chain uses TRBV29-1 with TRBJ1-4, with unresolved D. CDR3 length equals 11 residues. Germline CDR1 and CDR2: SQVTM and ANQGSEA. Between the trimmed V and J ends, which lost 7 bases and 8 bases, there was a span of 11 bases. CDR3 region: CSGEVGEKLFF. The CDR3 nucleotides read TGCAGCGGGGAGGTGGGGGAAAAACTGTTTTTT.

The chain has TRBV7-8 and TRBJ2-3; maybe TRBD1 (6 bases). V shed 5 bases and J shed 5 bases, with 11 bases lying between them. CDR1 and CDR2 (germline): SGHVS, FQNEAQ. The CDR3 extends over 13 amino acids. DNA of the CDR3: TGTGCCAGCAGCGCCAGGGGTGTAGATACGCAGTATTTT. As protein: CASSARGVDTQYF.

The chain uses TRBV15 and TRBJ1-2; D possibly corresponds to TRBD1 (6 bases). The CDR3 sequence is 15 residues long. CDR1 is LNHNV and CDR2 is YYDKDF in the germline V gene (reference sequence). V was trimmed by 0 bases and J by 7 bases, leaving 15 bases between them. CDR3 amino acids: CATSRDRQGRGGYTF. In DNA, the CDR3 is TGTGCCACCAGCAGAGATAGGCAGGGGAGGGGTGGCTACACCTTC.

The chain is built from TRBV7-3 and TRBJ2-1; D is ambiguous. This CDR3 has 16 residues. V gave up 2 bases and J gave up 0 bases, with 11 bases separating them. Per germline, CDR1 SGHTA and CDR2 FQGTGA. Here the CDR3 reads CASSLGDHSSYNEQFF. The CDR3 DNA is TGTGCCAGCAGCTTAGGGGATCATAGCTCCTACAATGAGCAGTTCTTC.